The 21 T cell receptor beta chains listed next were all sequenced from one sample in a study of early stage breast cancer tumors. The table came from immunoSEQ multiplex PCR; TCRdb's copy has only in-frame clones and leaves some out. The table shows about 34,000 clones, with approximately 70% occurring only once. Sequences were obtained from breast tumor tissue. These receptors all stem from a young adult with breast cancer.

This chain uses TRBV10-1 with TRBJ2-1, with D maybe TRBD1 (6 bases). Germline-derived CDR1 and CDR2 are WNHNN and SYGVQD (reference sequence). The CDR3 is 17 amino acids. V shed 2 bases and J shed 1 base, with 15 bases lying between them. The CDR3 DNA sequence: TGCGCCAGCAGTGAGCCCGCTACAGGGCCTTCCTACAATGAGCAGTTCTTC. Protein sequence: CASSEPATGPSYNEQFF.

The chain combines TRBV19 with TRBJ1-2; weak D call: TRBD1 (5 bases). CDR3 length: 15 residues. The ends were cut back, 5 bases at V and 3 bases at J, with 16 bases in the middle. CDR1 is LNHDA, CDR2 SQIVND, per germline (reference sequence). The CDR3 DNA sequence: TGTGCCAGTAGTCTCGACTGGGGGAGTGACTATGGCTACACCTTC. Residues: CASSLDWGSDYGYTF.

This clone was counted between two and nine times. The gene calls are TRBV6-5 and TRBJ1-2; no clear D gene. The CDR3 has 12 amino acids. Germline assignment: CDR1 MNHEY and CDR2 SVGAGI. V was cut by 2 bases and J by 8 bases, with 9 bases left in between. The CDR3 spells CASSYRVGGYTF. As DNA, the CDR3 is TGTGCCAGCAGTTACCGTGTGGGCGGCTACACCTTC.

The chain employs TRBV29-1 and TRBJ2-1; the match to TRBD2 covers 14 bases. The trim removed 6 bases at V and 2 bases at J, leaving 12 bases unmatched. Germline V gene data show CDR1 as SQVTM and CDR2 as ANQGSEA. The CDR3 consists of 18 residues. The CDR3 spells CSVTGTSGSSNTYNEQFF. The CDR3 DNA is TGCAGCGTCACCGGGACTAGCGGGAGTTCTAATACCTACAATGAGCAGTTCTTC.

The V and J genes are TRBV7-8 and TRBJ2-2, with D hard to call. Trimming cost V 3 bases and J 8 bases, with 13 bases left between them. Germline CDR1 SGHVS, CDR2 FQNEAQ. The CDR3 is 14 amino acids. The DNA of the CDR3 is TGTGCCAGCAGCTTTCTAGAAAGCCGGGGGGAGCTGTTTTTT. Translation gives CASSFLESRGELFF.

This chain links TRBV5-6 with TRBJ2-5, with 7 positions matching TRBD1. The CDR3 has 16 amino acids. Germline-derived CDR1 and CDR2 are SGHDT and YYEEEE. Germline trimming cut 0 bases from V and 4 bases from J; bases unmatched to any gene: 9. The CDR3 protein is CASSLELTGISETQYF. Here the CDR3 DNA reads TGTGCCAGCAGCTTGGAGCTGACAGGGATATCAGAGACCCAGTACTTC.

The V gene is TRBV7-2, the J gene TRBJ1-5; D remains ambiguous. Germline lookup yields CDR1 SGHTA and CDR2 FQGNSA. V lost 3 bases and J lost 1, with 19 bases in between. CDR3 size: 18 residues. This chain's CDR3 is CASSLGGVSTDSNQPQHF. The CDR3 nucleotides read TGTGCCAGCAGCTTGGGTGGGGTTAGCACGGACAGCAATCAGCCCCAGCATTTT.

This chain joins TRBV10-3 and TRBJ1-2; D is ambiguous. V lost 7 bases, J lost 4 bases, and 7 bases lay in between. Per germline, CDR1 ENHRY and CDR2 SYGVKD. This CDR3 comprises 11 residues. The CDR3 sequence is CAINGGYGYTF. In DNA, the CDR3 is TGTGCCATCAACGGTGGCTATGGCTACACCTTC.

J is TRBJ1-1 and V is TRBV5-4, with a possible D match to TRBD1 (5 bases). The CDR3 totals 12 residues. V was trimmed by 0 bases and J by 9 bases, leaving 9 bases between them. CDR1 and CDR2 (germline): SGHNT, YYREEE (reference sequence). CDR3 coding DNA: TGTGCCAGCAGCTTGGGGGGGACCCAAGCTTTCTTT. Protein sequence: CASSLGGTQAFF.

The rearrangement links TRBV5-4 to TRBJ2-7; TRBD1 or TRBD2 may be the D gene (5 bases each). This CDR3 has 13 amino acids. Between the trimmed V and J ends, which lost 4 bases and 7 bases, there was a span of 15 bases. In germline, CDR1 is SGHNT, CDR2 YYREEE (reference sequence). CDR3 protein: CASSLGPFWEQYF. The CDR3, as DNA: TGTGCCAGCAGCCTGGGACCCTTTTGGGAGCAGTACTTC.

The chain recombines TRBV5-1 with TRBJ1-1; D call uncertain. The CDR3 runs to 16 residues. The V gene lost 0 bases and the J gene lost 3 bases, with 15 bases spanning the gap. CDR1 SGHRS and CDR2 YFSETQ come from the germline V gene. The CDR3 loop is CASSLVGGVWYTEAFF. CDR3 coding DNA: TGCGCCAGCAGCTTGGTGGGAGGTGTATGGTACACTGAAGCTTTCTTT.

This clone appeared a few times. V is TRBV7-3 and J is TRBJ1-1; 8 nucleotides line up with TRBD1. The CDR3 spans 15 residues. Germline V gene data show CDR1 as SGHTA and CDR2 as FQGTGA. Unmatched junction bases numbered 9, after V lost 5 bases and J lost 4 bases. CDR3 sequence (DNA): TGTGCCAGCAGCCCGCGGACAGGGTCGGTCACTGAAGCTTTCTTT. Its protein is CASSPRTGSVTEAFF. Combining the CDR3 with reference TRBV7-3 and TRBJ1-1 gives the whole variable domain GAGVSQTPSNKVTEKGKYVELRCDPISGHTALYWYRQSLGQGPEFLIYFQGTGAADDSGLPNDRFFAVRPEGSVSTLKIQRTERGDSAVYLCASSPRTGSVTEAFFGQGTRLTVV.

The rearrangement links TRBV9 to TRBJ2-3, with TRBD2 identical over 8 bases. Germline assignment: CDR1 SGDLS and CDR2 YYNGEE. Trimming at V came to 0 bases and at J to 4 bases, leaving 4 bases not matched to a gene. The CDR3 sequence is 15 residues long. The CDR3 region has the DNA TGTGCCAGCAGCGTAGTTAGCGGGAAGGCAGATACGCAGTATTTT. Its translation is CASSVVSGKADTQYF.

This sequence joins TRBV7-8 and TRBJ2-2, with 14 bases fitting TRBD2. This CDR3 has 19 residues. From germline, CDR1 is SGHVS and CDR2 FQNEAQ. Trimming took 2 bases from V and 0 from J; bases not matched to a gene: 5. The CDR3 DNA sequence: TGTGCCAGCAGCTTAAGACTAGCGGGAGGGCCGTCGAACACCGGGGAGCTGTTTTTT. Amino acids: CASSLRLAGGPSNTGELFF.

The chain uses TRBV28 and TRBJ1-2, with D uncertain. The V end lost 8 bases, the J end lost 3 bases, and 10 bases lay between the germline ends. This CDR3 has 12 residues. Germline V CDR1 and CDR2: MDHEN, SYDVKM. The CDR3 region has the DNA TGTGCCAGCGTGGCTCTGTACTATGGCTACACCTTC. Its protein is CASVALYYGYTF.

The chain combines TRBV18 with TRBJ2-5, with unresolved D. Trimming removed 3 bases from V and 2 bases from J, with 10 bases in between. Germline values: CDR1 KGHSH, CDR2 LQKENI. This CDR3 contains 14 residues. CDR3 nucleotide sequence: TGTGCCAGCTCACCTCAAAAGGGACAAGAGACCCAGTACTTC. Amino acids: CASSPQKGQETQYF.

V is TRBV27 and J is TRBJ1-1, with a possible D match to TRBD1 (5 bases). Germline lookup yields CDR1 MNHEY and CDR2 SMNVEV (reference sequence). This CDR3 is 15 amino acids long. Deletions cut 5 bases from V and 13 bases from J, with 26 bases between. As DNA, the CDR3 is TGTGCCAGCAGTAGGGGAGCGGGCCGCCTAGGCTTCGATTTCTTT. This encodes CASSRGAGRLGFDFF.

As concerns this clone: Other DNA sequences of this sample code for an identical CDR3. This sequence joins TRBV7-2 and TRBJ2-1; 12 nucleotides line up with TRBD2. Germline CDR1 is SGHTA and CDR2 is FQGNSA. The trim removed 6 bases at V and 5 bases at J, leaving 5 bases unmatched. The CDR3 has 15 amino acids. The CDR3 nucleotides read TGTGCCAGCAGTCGTACTAGCGGGAGGCACAATGAGCAGTTCTTC. Translation: CASSRTSGRHNEQFF.

Notes on this clone: The junction and the germline gene differ at one end; a read error may be behind it. The V gene is TRBV18, the J gene TRBJ1-4, with D hard to call. The CDR3 consists of 15 residues. Germline V gene data show CDR1 as KGHSH and CDR2 as LQKENI. CDR3 DNA sequence: TGTGCCAGCTCACCAACCGGGCCAACCAATGAAAAACTGTTTTTT. This translates into CASSPTGPTNEKLFF.

The rearrangement joins TRBV4-1 to TRBJ2-3; D possibly matches TRBD1 or TRBD2 (5 bases each). Germline-derived CDR1 and CDR2 are MGHRA and YSYEKL. Trimming shortened V by 1 base and J by 0 bases, and 20 bases separated the two germline ends. The CDR3 is 19 amino acids. Written as DNA, the CDR3 is TGCGCCAGCAGCCAAGGGGGACGGGGCGGGCCCGCTAGCACAGATACGCAGTATTTT. Translation gives CASSQGGRGGPASTDTQYF.

The chain joins TRBV7-2 to TRBJ1-6, with TRBD1 as a possible D gene (5 bases). Germline loops: CDR1 SGHTA, CDR2 FQGNSA. The CDR3 sequence is 15 residues long. Trimming pared 0 bases from V and 6 bases from J, leaving 9 bases between. CDR3 DNA sequence: TGTGCCAGCAGCTTAGCGGGGGGAACTAATTCACCCCTCCACTTT. Residues: CASSLAGGTNSPLHF.